The clone carrying this T cell receptor beta chain was seen a handful of times. Its antigen is not identified. The sample comes from a study of T-cell reconstitution after alpha-beta-depleted transplantation in children. Overall study findings and caveats: Newly produced T cells mostly provided counts and TCRbeta diversity after one year, as hyperexpanded clones declined. Approximately two months post-transplant, alpha-beta T cells reportedly originated from several hundred expanded graft clones.

Unique molecular identifiers were used in preparing the TCRbeta library. TCRdb reprocessed the PCR reads with MiXCR, giving one entry per CDR3 protein. The repertoire holds around 580,000 distinct CDR3 sequences, with 20% to 25% as singletons. Germline-derived CDR1 and CDR2 are MNHEY and SMNVEV (reference sequence). This CDR3 spans 14 amino acids. Trimming took off 0 bases at V and 4 bases at J, with 9 bases between the two ends. The chain joins TRBV27 to TRBJ2-5; tentative D call: TRBD2 (6 bases). Material: PBMCs, mostly from graft donor cells, obtained 360 days after TCRalphabeta/CD19-depleted stem cell transplant. This sequence was found in a boy younger than two who had a stem cell transplant for acute myeloid leukemia, so the T cells may come from the graft donor. Here the CDR3 reads CASSLSASVETQYF. The CDR3 coding sequence is TGTGCCAGCAGTTTATCCGCTAGCGTAGAGACCCAGTACTTC.